What follows describes a single T cell receptor (beta chain). Its specificity is unknown. The sorted Tregs were CD4+CD25+CD127-/low cells. Trimming pared 4 bases from V and 7 bases from J, leaving 13 bases between. The CDR3 contains 13 residues. CDR1 is SGHNT, CDR2 YENEEA, per germline. Points from the study as a whole: The TCR gene usage of tumor memory CD4+ T cells clustered together with blood and lymph node memory CD4+ cells and with lymph node naive CD4+ cells. Tumor Treg TCRs overlapped most with tumor naive CD4+ cells. The larger-cohort validation was restricted to a single TCR beta V-J rearrangement rather than whole repertoires.

Full-length variable regions came from constant-region reverse primers plus semi-nested Nested Universal Primer A PCR. TCRdb processed the 5' RACE reads anew with MiXCR; each CDR3 protein has one entry. The sample consists of 35,000 to 45,000 distinct CDR3 sequences, roughly 22% of them appearing once. The source is a female donor with breast cancer. Sequencing was carried out using Tregs sorted from a lymph node. The chain joins TRBV11-3 to TRBJ2-5; D gene uncertain. The chain's CDR3 is CASSYGEGGTQYF. Written as DNA, the CDR3 is TGTGCCAGCAGCTATGGTGAAGGTGGGACCCAGTACTTC.